This TCR beta chain is from a study of cytomegalovirus exposure and HLA in healthy donors. Findings of the study overall: A later analysis revealed that TCR association rates differed between HLA loci, peaking at DRB1 and bottoming out at HLA-C.

The CDR3 contains 16 residues. Germline CDR1 LGHNA, CDR2 YSLEER. V lost 1 base, J lost 6 bases, and 18 bases lay in between. In the PCR, 60 Vbeta and 13 Jbeta primers were used. Assay: immunoSEQ multiplex PCR; the TCRdb copy retains only in-frame clones and omits some. In the table there are under 150,000 clones, approximately 79% of which are singletons. In the case of this clone: Its specificity is unknown.

The receptor's source is a man between 18 and 35 years old in good health and CMV-seronegative. Sequences were obtained from PBMCs. The rearrangement links TRBV4-3 to TRBJ1-2; the D gene is possibly TRBD1 (5 bases). CDR3 nucleotides: TGCGCCAGCAGCCAAGGGCGAGGCAGGGAAGGGGATGGCTACACCTTC. It encodes CASSQGRGREGDGYTF.